A selection of T cell receptor beta chains follows, all from one sample in a study of cytomegalovirus exposure and HLA in healthy donors. Produced via immunoSEQ multiplex PCR; TCRdb's table is partial and in-frame only. This repertoire shows approximately 59,000 clones, approximately 64% found once; its top ten account for around 17%. The sample taken for sequencing was PBMCs. These receptor sequences come from a man between 35 and 55 years old in good health and CMV-seropositive. The CDR3 runs from the conserved cysteine through the conserved F or W. The order of the fields is J gene, D gene, V gene, clone size, CDR3 protein, CDR3 DNA. The D gene is left open where the match is weak. For some rows the clone size is stated as once, few or many, or as a class when expanded; others skip it.

J gene: TRBJ2-3
D gene: TRBD2
V gene: TRBV5-6
clone size: NA
CDR3 protein: CASSLGLASTDTQYF
CDR3 DNA: TGTGCCAGCAGCTTGGGACTAGCGAGCACAGATACGCAGTATTTT

J gene: TRBJ2-7
D gene: TRBD2
V gene: TRBV10-3
clone size: NA
CDR3 protein: CAISSPLAGVYEQYF
CDR3 DNA: TGTGCCATCAGTTCCCCACTAGCGGGAGTGTACGAGCAGTACTTC

J gene: TRBJ1-1
D gene: NA
V gene: TRBV30
clone size: NA
CDR3 protein: CAWRDNEAFF
CDR3 DNA: TGTGCCTGGAGAGACAATGAAGCTTTCTTT

J gene: TRBJ2-4
D gene: NA
V gene: TRBV27
clone size: NA
CDR3 protein: CASAGGGSVSKNIQYF
CDR3 DNA: TGTGCCAGCGCTGGTGGGGGGTCAGTTTCCAAAAACATTCAGTACTTC

J gene: TRBJ1-4
D gene: NA
V gene: TRBV19
clone size: NA
CDR3 protein: CASSIGVNEKLFF
CDR3 DNA: TGTGCCAGTAGTATCGGGGTCAATGAAAAACTGTTTTTT

J gene: TRBJ2-1
D gene: TRBD2
V gene: TRBV4-1
clone size: NA
CDR3 protein: CASSQGYRGGTSSDEQFF
CDR3 DNA: TGCGCCAGCAGCCAAGGGTATAGGGGCGGGACTAGCTCGGATGAGCAGTTCTTC

J gene: TRBJ2-2
D gene: TRBD2
V gene: TRBV6-6
clone size: NA
CDR3 protein: CASSYVAQRGLFF
CDR3 DNA: TGTGCCAGCAGTTACGTAGCCCAGCGGGGGCTGTTTTTT

J gene: TRBJ2-3
D gene: TRBD1
V gene: TRBV7-2
clone size: once
CDR3 protein: CASSDRGGGTDTQYF
CDR3 DNA: TGTGCCAGCAGCGACAGGGGCGGGGGCACAGATACGCAGTATTTT

J gene: TRBJ2-1
D gene: TRBD2
V gene: TRBV5-1
clone size: once
CDR3 protein: CASSLVPGLAGFEQFF
CDR3 DNA: TGCGCCAGCAGCTTGGTTCCGGGACTAGCGGGATTCGAGCAGTTCTTC

J gene: TRBJ1-3
D gene: NA
V gene: TRBV5-3
clone size: NA
CDR3 protein: CARRSRDKANADGNTIYF
CDR3 DNA: TGTGCCAGAAGGTCCCGGGACAAGGCCAATGCCGACGGAAACACCATATATTTT

J gene: TRBJ2-1
D gene: TRBD2
V gene: TRBV29-1
clone size: few
CDR3 protein: CSVWTSGSLEQFF
CDR3 DNA: TGCAGCGTTTGGACTAGCGGGAGTCTCGAGCAGTTCTTC

J gene: TRBJ2-1
D gene: NA
V gene: TRBV4-3
clone size: NA
CDR3 protein: CASSPRPQGSYNEQFF
CDR3 DNA: TGCGCCAGCAGCCCGAGGCCCCAGGGCTCCTACAATGAGCAGTTCTTC

J gene: TRBJ1-5
D gene: NA
V gene: TRBV30
clone size: NA
CDR3 protein: CAWSPQRQTGHQPQHF
CDR3 DNA: TGTGCCTGGAGTCCCCAGAGACAGACAGGCCATCAGCCCCAGCATTTT

J gene: TRBJ1-2
D gene: TRBD1
V gene: TRBV30
clone size: NA
CDR3 protein: CAWTGTGRSYGYTF
CDR3 DNA: TGTGCCTGGACAGGGACAGGGAGGAGTTATGGCTACACCTTC

J gene: TRBJ2-1
D gene: TRBD1
V gene: TRBV4-3
clone size: NA
CDR3 protein: CASSQNRPGGPRPQQFF
CDR3 DNA: TGCGCCAGCAGCCAAAACCGTCCAGGGGGCCCCCGGCCGCAGCAGTTCTTC

J gene: TRBJ2-5
D gene: NA
V gene: TRBV6-1
clone size: NA
CDR3 protein: CASRDPGFVETQYF
CDR3 DNA: TGTGCCAGCAGAGACCCAGGGTTTGTCGAGACCCAGTACTTC

J gene: TRBJ2-1
D gene: TRBD2
V gene: TRBV30
clone size: NA
CDR3 protein: CAWSTAGGQRQFF
CDR3 DNA: TGTGCCTGGAGTACGGCGGGAGGGCAGCGGCAGTTCTTC

J gene: TRBJ2-7
D gene: TRBD1
V gene: TRBV18
clone size: NA
CDR3 protein: CASSLGQDYEQYF
CDR3 DNA: TGTGCCAGCTCACTCGGACAGGACTACGAGCAGTACTTC

J gene: TRBJ2-7
D gene: NA
V gene: TRBV11-3
clone size: NA
CDR3 protein: CASSPGTGYEQYF
CDR3 DNA: TGTGCCAGCAGCCCAGGGACTGGCTACGAGCAGTACTTC

J gene: TRBJ1-6
D gene: NA
V gene: TRBV19
clone size: few
CDR3 protein: CASSILSGNSPLHF
CDR3 DNA: TGTGCCAGTAGTATACTCAGCGGGAATTCACCCCTCCACTTT

J gene: TRBJ2-1
D gene: TRBD2
V gene: TRBV7-9
clone size: NA
CDR3 protein: CASSSPGLTYNEQFF
CDR3 DNA: TGTGCCAGCAGCTCACCGGGACTAACCTACAATGAGCAGTTCTTC

J gene: TRBJ2-1
D gene: TRBD2
V gene: TRBV7-2
clone size: NA
CDR3 protein: CASSLARGVFNEQFF
CDR3 DNA: TGTGCCAGCAGCTTAGCCCGGGGGGTCTTCAATGAGCAGTTCTTC

J gene: TRBJ2-7
D gene: TRBD2
V gene: TRBV6-1
clone size: NA
CDR3 protein: CASSRAGGHEQYF
CDR3 DNA: TGTGCCAGCAGTAGAGCGGGAGGCCACGAGCAGTACTTC

J gene: TRBJ2-5
D gene: NA
V gene: TRBV7-2
clone size: few
CDR3 protein: CASSLVLARQETQYF
CDR3 DNA: TGTGCCAGCAGCTTAGTCCTTGCCAGACAAGAGACCCAGTACTTC

J gene: TRBJ2-1
D gene: TRBD2
V gene: TRBV7-6
clone size: NA
CDR3 protein: CASSLAFSGRANEQFF
CDR3 DNA: TGTGCCAGCAGCTTAGCGTTTAGCGGGAGGGCCAATGAGCAGTTCTTC

J gene: TRBJ2-5
D gene: NA
V gene: TRBV5-6
clone size: NA
CDR3 protein: CASSFYNQETQYF
CDR3 DNA: TGTGCCAGCAGCTTTTACAACCAAGAGACCCAGTACTTC

J gene: TRBJ2-2
D gene: NA
V gene: TRBV5-1
clone size: NA
CDR3 protein: CASSETGGSANTGELFF
CDR3 DNA: TGCGCCAGCAGCGAAACCGGAGGGAGCGCGAACACCGGGGAGCTGTTTTTT

J gene: TRBJ2-3
D gene: TRBD1
V gene: TRBV5-1
clone size: few
CDR3 protein: CASSLEVWGQGTDTQYF
CDR3 DNA: TGCGCCAGCAGCTTGGAAGTTTGGGGACAGGGGACAGATACGCAGTATTTT

J gene: TRBJ2-3
D gene: NA
V gene: TRBV2
clone size: NA
CDR3 protein: CASSLVPTSTGTQYF
CDR3 DNA: TGTGCCAGCAGCCTTGTCCCCACCAGCACAGGAACGCAGTATTTT

J gene: TRBJ2-3
D gene: NA
V gene: TRBV5-4
clone size: NA
CDR3 protein: CASSPELDTQYF
CDR3 DNA: TGTGCCAGTTCCCCCGAGTTGGATACGCAGTATTTT

J gene: TRBJ2-7
D gene: NA
V gene: TRBV12-5
clone size: NA
CDR3 protein: CASGDSIREQYF
CDR3 DNA: TGTGCTAGTGGAGACTCAATTCGCGAGCAGTACTTC

J gene: TRBJ2-2
D gene: TRBD2
V gene: TRBV7-3
clone size: NA
CDR3 protein: CASNSPELAGGENTGELFF
CDR3 DNA: TGTGCCAGCAACTCCCCGGAGTTAGCGGGGGGCGAGAACACCGGGGAGCTGTTTTTT